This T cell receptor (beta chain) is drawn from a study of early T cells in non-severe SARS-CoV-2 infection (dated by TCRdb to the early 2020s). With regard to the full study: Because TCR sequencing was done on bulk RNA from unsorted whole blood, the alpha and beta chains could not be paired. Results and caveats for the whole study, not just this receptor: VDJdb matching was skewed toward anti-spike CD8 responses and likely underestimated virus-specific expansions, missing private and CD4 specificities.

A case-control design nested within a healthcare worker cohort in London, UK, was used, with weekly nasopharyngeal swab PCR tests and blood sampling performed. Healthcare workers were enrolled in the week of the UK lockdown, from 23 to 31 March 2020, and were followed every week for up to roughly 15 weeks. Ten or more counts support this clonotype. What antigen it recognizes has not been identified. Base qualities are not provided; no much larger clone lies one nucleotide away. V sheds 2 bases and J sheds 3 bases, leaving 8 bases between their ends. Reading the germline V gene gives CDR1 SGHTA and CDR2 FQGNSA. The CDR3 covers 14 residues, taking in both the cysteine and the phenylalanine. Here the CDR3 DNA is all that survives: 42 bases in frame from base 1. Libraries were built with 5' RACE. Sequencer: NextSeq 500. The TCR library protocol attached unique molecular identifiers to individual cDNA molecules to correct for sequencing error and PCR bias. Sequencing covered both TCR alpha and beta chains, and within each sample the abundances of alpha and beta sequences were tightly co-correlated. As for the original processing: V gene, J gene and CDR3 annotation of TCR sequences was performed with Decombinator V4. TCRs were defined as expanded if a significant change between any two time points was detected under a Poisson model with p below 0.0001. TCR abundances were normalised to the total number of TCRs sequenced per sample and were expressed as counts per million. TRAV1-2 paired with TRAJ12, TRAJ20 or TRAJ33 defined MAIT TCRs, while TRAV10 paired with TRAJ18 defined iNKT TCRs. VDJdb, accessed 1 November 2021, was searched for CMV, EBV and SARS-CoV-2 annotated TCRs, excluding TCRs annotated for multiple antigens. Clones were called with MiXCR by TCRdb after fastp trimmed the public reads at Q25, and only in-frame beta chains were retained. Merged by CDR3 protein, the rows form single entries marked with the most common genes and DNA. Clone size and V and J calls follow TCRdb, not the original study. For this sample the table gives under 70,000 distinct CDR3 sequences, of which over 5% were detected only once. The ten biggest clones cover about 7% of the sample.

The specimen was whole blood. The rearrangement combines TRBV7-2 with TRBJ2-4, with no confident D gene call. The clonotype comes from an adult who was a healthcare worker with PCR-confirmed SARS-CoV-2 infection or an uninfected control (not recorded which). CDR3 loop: CASSLREGKNIQYF. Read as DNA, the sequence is TGTGCCAGCAGCTTAAGGGAAGGCAAAAACATTCAGTACTTC.